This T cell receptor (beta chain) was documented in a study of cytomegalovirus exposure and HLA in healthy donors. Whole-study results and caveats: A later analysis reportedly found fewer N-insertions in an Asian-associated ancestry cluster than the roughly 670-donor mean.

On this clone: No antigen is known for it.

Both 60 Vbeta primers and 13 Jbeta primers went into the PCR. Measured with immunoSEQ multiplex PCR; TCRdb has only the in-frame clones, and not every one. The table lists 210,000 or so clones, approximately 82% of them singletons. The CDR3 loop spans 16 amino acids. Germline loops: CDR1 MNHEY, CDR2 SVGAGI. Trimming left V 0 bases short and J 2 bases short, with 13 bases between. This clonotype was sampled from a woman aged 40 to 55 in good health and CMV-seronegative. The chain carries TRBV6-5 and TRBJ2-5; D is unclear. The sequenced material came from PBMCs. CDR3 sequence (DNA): TGTGCCAGCAGTTACTCGATCTCCAGGCAGCAAGAGACCCAGTACTTC. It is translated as CASSYSISRQQETQYF.